This T cell receptor (beta chain) was sequenced in a study of glioma-infiltrating T cells. The CDR3 has 13 amino acids. With 6 bases removed from V and 4 bases from J, the gap between germline ends came to 10 bases. Germline assignment: CDR1 SNHLY and CDR2 FYNNEI. General study findings and limits: Only very few CDR3 sequences appeared in both tissue and blood. Tissue-blood divergence was below expectation in non-neoplastic patients, above in gliomas.

This clonotype has at least ten counts. Its antigen is undetermined. Using RNA template, CDR3s of TCR alpha and beta were amplified with iRepertoire arm-PCR. For one-step reverse transcription and amplification, about 85-400 ng of tissue mRNA or PBMC total RNA was used. TCRdb passed the multiplex PCR reads through MiXCR, listing each CDR3 protein once. The repertoire holds about 89,000 distinct CDR3 sequences, with around 23% as singletons. The V and J genes are TRBV2 and TRBJ1-5; D gene unclear. The receptor was derived from a human donor with low-grade glioma or glioblastoma, undergoing nonglioma brain surgery, or in good health (not recorded which). The sample was glioma tissue, nonneoplastic brain tissue, or PBMCs (not recorded which). As DNA, the CDR3 is TGTGCCAGCAGGTTTAGCGGGAATCAGCCCCAGCATTTT. Encoded protein: CASRFSGNQPQHF.